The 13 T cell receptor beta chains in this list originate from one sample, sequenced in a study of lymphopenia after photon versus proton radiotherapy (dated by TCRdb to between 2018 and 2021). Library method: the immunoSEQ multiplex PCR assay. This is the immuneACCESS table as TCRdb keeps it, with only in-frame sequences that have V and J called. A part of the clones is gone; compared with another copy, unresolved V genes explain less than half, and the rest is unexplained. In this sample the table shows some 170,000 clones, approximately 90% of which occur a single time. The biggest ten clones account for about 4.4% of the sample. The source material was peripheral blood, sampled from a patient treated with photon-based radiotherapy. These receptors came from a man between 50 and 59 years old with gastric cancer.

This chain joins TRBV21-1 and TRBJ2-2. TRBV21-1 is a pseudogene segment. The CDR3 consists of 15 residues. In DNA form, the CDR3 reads TGTGCCAGCAGCACCCGCAGACAAGGGACCGGGGAGCTGTTTTTT. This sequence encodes CASSTRRQGTGELFF.

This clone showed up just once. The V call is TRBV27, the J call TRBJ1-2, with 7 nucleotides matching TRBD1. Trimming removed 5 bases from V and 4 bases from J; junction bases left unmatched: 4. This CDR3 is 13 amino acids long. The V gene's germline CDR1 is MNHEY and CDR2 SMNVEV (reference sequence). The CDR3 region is CASSRGQSYGYTF. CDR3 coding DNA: TGTGCCAGCAGTCGGGGACAGTCCTATGGCTACACCTTC.

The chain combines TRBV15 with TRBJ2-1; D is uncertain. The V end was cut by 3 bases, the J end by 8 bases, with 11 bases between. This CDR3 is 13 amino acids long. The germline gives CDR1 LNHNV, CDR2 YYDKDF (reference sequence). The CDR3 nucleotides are TGTGCCACCAGCAGCCCCAAGGGCCATGAGCAGTTCTTC. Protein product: CATSSPKGHEQFF.

The CDR3 region has the DNA TGTGCCAGCAGTGAATGGACAGGGGGCGCTGGCTACACCTTC. It specifies CASSEWTGGAGYTF. The rearrangement uses TRBV2 and TRBJ1-2, with 11 nucleotides matching TRBD1. Trimming at V came to 2 bases and at J to 7 bases, leaving 3 bases not matched to a gene. This CDR3 has 14 amino acids. Germline values: CDR1 SNHLY, CDR2 FYNNEI.

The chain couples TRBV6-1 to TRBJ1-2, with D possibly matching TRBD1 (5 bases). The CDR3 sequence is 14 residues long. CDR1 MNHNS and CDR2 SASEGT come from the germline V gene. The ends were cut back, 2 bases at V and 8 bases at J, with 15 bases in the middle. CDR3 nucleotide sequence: TGTGCCAGCAGTGAATTGGAGGGGACGGGAGGCTACACCTTC. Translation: CASSELEGTGGYTF.

The CDR3 DNA reads TGTGCCATCAGCTTGGACCAGATTGGCTACACCTTC. Its translation: CAISLDQIGYTF. V and J are TRBV10-3 and TRBJ1-2; D remains unclear. Trimming took off 6 bases at V and 7 bases at J, with 12 bases between the two ends. The CDR3 spans 12 residues. Germline lookup yields CDR1 ENHRY and CDR2 SYGVKD.

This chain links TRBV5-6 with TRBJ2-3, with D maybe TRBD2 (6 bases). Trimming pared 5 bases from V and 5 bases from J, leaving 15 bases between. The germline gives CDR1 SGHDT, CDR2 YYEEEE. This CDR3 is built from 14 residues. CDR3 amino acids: CASRPWGVQDTQYF. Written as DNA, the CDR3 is TGTGCCAGCAGGCCTTGGGGGGTTCAAGATACGCAGTATTTT.

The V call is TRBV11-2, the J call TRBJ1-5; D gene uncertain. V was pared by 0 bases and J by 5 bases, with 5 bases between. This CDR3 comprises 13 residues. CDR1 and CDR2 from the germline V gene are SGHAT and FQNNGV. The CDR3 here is CASSLEAHQPQHF. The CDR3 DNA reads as TGTGCCAGCAGCTTAGAGGCCCATCAGCCCCAGCATTTT.

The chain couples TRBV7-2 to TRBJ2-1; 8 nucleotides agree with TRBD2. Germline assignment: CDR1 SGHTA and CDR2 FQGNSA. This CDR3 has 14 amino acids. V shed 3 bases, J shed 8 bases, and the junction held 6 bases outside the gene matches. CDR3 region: CASSFGRARDEQFF. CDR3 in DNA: TGTGCCAGCAGCTTCGGGAGGGCCAGGGATGAGCAGTTCTTC. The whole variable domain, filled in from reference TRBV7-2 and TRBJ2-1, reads GAGVSQSPSNKVTEKGKDVELRCDPISGHTALYWYRQSLGQGLEFLIYFQGNSAPDKSGLPSDRFSAERTGGSVSTLTIQRTQQEDSAVYLCASSFGRARDEQFFGPGTRLTVL.

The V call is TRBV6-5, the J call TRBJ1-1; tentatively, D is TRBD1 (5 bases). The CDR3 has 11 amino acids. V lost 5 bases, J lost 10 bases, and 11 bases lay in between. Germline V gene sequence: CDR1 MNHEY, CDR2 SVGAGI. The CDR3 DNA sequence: TGTGCCAGCAGTGGCAATAGGGGAGCTTTCTTT. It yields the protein CASSGNRGAFF.

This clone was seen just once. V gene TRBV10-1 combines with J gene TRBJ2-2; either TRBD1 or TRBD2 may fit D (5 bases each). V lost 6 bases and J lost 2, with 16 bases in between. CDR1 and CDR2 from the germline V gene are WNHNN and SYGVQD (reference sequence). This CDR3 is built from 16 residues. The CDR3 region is CASSPGTATNTGELFF. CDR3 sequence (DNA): TGCGCCAGCAGCCCGGGGACGGCGACTAACACCGGGGAGCTGTTTTTT.

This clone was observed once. For the CDR3, the DNA is TGTGCCAGCAGTTTAAACCGGGACACCAACACCGGGGAGCTGTTTTTT. As protein: CASSLNRDTNTGELFF. The J gene is TRBJ2-2, the V gene TRBV27, with D possibly matching TRBD1 (6 bases). Germline CDR1 is MNHEY and CDR2 is SMNVEV (reference sequence). The ends were cut back, 2 bases at V and 2 bases at J, with 12 bases in the middle. The CDR3 covers 16 residues.

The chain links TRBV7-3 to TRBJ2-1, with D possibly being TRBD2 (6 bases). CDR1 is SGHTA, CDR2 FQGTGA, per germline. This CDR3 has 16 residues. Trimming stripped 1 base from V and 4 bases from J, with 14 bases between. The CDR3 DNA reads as TGTGCCAGCAGCTTAATTGCGGGGTCGACATACAATGAGCAGTTCTTC. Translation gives CASSLIAGSTYNEQFF.